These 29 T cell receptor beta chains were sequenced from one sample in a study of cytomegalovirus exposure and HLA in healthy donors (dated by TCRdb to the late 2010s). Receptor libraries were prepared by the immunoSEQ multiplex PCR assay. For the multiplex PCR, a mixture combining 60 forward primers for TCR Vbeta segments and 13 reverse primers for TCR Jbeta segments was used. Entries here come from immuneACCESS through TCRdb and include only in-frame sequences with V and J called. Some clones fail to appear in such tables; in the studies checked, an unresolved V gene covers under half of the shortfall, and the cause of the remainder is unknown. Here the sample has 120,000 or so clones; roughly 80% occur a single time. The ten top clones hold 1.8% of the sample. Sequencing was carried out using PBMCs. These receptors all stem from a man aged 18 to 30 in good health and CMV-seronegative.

The CDR3 loop reads CASSPRAGQINEKLFF. CDR3 coding DNA: TGCGCCAGCAGCCCCCGGGCCGGACAGATTAATGAAAAACTGTTTTTT. The chain is built from TRBV4-1 and TRBJ1-4; perhaps TRBD1 as D (6 bases). Trimming left V 4 bases short and J 4 bases short, with 16 bases between. The CDR3 totals 16 residues. Germline V gene sequence: CDR1 MGHRA, CDR2 YSYEKL.

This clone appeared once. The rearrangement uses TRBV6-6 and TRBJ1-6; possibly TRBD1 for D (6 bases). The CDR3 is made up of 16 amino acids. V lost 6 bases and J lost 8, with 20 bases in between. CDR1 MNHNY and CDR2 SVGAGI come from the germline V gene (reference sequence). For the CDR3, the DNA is TGTGCCAGCAGGAACGGGGCACAGGGAAGTGATTCACCCCTCCACTTT. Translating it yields CASRNGAQGSDSPLHF.

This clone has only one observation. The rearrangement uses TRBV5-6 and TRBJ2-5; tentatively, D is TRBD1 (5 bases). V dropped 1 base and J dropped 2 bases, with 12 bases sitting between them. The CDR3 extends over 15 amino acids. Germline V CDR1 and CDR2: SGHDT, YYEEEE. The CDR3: CASSLHTPGQETQYF. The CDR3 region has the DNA TGTGCCAGCAGCTTGCATACCCCAGGGCAAGAGACCCAGTACTTC.

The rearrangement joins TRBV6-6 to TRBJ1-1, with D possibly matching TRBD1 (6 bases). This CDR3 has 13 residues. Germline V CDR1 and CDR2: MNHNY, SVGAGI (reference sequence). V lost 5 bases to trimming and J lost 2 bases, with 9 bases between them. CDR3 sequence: CASSKQGNTEAFF. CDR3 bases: TGTGCCAGCAGTAAACAGGGTAACACTGAAGCTTTCTTT.

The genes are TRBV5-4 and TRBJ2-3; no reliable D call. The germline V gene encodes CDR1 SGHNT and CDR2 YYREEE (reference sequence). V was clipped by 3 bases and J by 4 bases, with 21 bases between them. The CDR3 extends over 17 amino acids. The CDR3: CASSSNSRPPWADTQYF. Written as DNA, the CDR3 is TGTGCCAGCAGCTCGAACTCGAGGCCCCCTTGGGCAGATACGCAGTATTTT.

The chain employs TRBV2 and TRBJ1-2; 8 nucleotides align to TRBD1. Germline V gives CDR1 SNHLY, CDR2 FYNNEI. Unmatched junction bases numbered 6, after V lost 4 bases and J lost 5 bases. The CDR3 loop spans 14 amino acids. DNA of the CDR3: TGTGCCAGCAGTGGGACAGGGAAGAGTTATGGCTACACCTTC. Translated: CASSGTGKSYGYTF.

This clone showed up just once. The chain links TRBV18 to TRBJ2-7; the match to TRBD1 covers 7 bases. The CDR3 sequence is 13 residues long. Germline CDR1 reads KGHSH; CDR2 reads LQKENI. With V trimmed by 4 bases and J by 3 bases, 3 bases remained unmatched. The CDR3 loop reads CASSLNRGYEQYF. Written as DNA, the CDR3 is TGTGCCAGCTCACTCAACAGGGGCTACGAGCAGTACTTC.

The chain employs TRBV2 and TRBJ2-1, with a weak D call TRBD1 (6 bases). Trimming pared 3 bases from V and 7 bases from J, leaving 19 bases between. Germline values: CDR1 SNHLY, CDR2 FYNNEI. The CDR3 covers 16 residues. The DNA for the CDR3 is TGTGCCAGCAGTGATCCCAGGGGCCAGACCCCTAATGAGCAGTTCTTC. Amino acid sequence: CASSDPRGQTPNEQFF.

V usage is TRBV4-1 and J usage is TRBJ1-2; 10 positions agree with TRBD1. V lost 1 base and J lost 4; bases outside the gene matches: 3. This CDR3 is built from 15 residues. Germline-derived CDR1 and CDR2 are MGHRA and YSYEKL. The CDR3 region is CASSQGDRGIYGYTF. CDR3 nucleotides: TGCGCCAGCAGCCAAGGGGACAGGGGAATCTATGGCTACACCTTC.

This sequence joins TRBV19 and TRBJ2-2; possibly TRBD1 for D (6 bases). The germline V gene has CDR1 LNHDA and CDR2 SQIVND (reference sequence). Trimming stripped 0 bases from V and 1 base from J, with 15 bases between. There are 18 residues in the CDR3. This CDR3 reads CASSIDLPTGLNTGELFF. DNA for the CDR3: TGTGCCAGTAGTATAGATCTGCCGACAGGACTGAACACCGGGGAGCTGTTTTTT.

CDR3: CASSLSPTGKNTEAFF. Written as DNA, the CDR3 is TGTGCCAGCAGCTTATCTCCGACAGGGAAGAACACTGAAGCTTTCTTT. The gene calls are TRBV7-2 and TRBJ1-1, with TRBD1 matching 7 bases. The V and J ends lost 2 bases and 1 base, in that order; junction bases with no gene match: 7. The CDR3 is made up of 16 amino acids. CDR1 is SGHTA and CDR2 is FQGNSA in the germline V gene.

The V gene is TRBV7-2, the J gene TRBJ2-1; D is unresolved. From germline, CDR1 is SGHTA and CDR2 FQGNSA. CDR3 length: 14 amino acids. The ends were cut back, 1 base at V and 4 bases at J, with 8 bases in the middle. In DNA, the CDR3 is TGTGCCAGCAGCTTAGTGAGGTATTACAATGAGCAGTTCTTC. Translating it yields CASSLVRYYNEQFF.

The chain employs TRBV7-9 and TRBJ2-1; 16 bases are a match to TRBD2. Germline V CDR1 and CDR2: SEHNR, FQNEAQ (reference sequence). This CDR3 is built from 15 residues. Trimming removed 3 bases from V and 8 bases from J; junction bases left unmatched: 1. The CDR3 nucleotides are TGTGCCAGCAGCTTGGGACTAGCGGGGGGGGATGAGCAGTTCTTC. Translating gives CASSLGLAGGDEQFF.

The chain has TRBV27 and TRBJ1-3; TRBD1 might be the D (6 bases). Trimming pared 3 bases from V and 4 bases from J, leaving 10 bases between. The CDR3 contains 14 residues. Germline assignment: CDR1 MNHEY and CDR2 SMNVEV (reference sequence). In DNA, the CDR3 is TGTGCCAGCAGTTTCCAGGGGCAAGGAAACACCATATATTTT. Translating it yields CASSFQGQGNTIYF.

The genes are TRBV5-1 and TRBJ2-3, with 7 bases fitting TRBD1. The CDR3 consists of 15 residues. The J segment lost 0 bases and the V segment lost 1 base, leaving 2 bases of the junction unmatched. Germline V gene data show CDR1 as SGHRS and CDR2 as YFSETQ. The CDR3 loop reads CASSLNRGSTDTQYF. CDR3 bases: TGCGCCAGCAGCTTGAACAGGGGTAGCACAGATACGCAGTATTTT.

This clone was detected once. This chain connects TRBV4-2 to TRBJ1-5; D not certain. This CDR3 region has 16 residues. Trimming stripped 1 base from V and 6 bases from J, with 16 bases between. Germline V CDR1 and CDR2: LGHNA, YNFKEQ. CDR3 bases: TGTGCCAGCAGCCAAGTCTCCAGTGGTACGGGTCAGCCCCAGCATTTT. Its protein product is CASSQVSSGTGQPQHF.

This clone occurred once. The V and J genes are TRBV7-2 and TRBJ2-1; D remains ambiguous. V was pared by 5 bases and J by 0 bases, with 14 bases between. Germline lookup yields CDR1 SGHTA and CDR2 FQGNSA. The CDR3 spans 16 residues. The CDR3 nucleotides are TGTGCCAGCAGCCCCAGGATTCTAAGCTCCTACAATGAGCAGTTCTTC. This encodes CASSPRILSSYNEQFF. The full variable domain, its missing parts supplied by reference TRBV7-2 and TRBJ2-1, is GAGVSQSPSNKVTEKGKDVELRCDPISGHTALYWYRQSLGQGLEFLIYFQGNSAPDKSGLPSDRFSAERTGGSVSTLTIQRTQQEDSAVYLCASSPRILSSYNEQFFGPGTRLTVL.

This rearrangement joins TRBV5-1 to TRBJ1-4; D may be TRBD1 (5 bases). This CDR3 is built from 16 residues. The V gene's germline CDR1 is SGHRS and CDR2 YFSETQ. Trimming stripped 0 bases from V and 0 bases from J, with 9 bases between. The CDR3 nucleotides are TGCGCCAGCAGCTTGGCCGGGGGTGCAACTAATGAAAAACTGTTTTTT. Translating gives CASSLAGGATNEKLFF.

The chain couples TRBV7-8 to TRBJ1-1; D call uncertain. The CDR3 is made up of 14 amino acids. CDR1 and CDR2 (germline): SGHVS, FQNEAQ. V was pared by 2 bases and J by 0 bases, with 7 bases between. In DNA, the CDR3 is TGTGCCAGCAGCTTAACACAAATGAACACTGAAGCTTTCTTT. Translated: CASSLTQMNTEAFF. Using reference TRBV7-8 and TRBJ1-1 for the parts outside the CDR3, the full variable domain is GAGVSQSPRYKVAKRGQDVALRCDPISGHVSLFWYQQALGQGPEFLTYFQNEAQLDKSGLPSDRFFAERPEGSVSTLKIQRTQQEDSAVYLCASSLTQMNTEAFFGQGTRLTVV.

DNA for the CDR3: TGTGCCAGCAGCACTCAGGGAAGCTCCTACAATGAGCAGTTCTTC. Protein sequence: CASSTQGSSYNEQFF. The chain couples TRBV5-5 to TRBJ2-1; D might be TRBD1 (5 bases). This CDR3 spans 15 amino acids. Germline CDR1 reads SGHKS; CDR2 reads YYEKEE (reference sequence). V shed 4 bases and J shed 0 bases, with 11 bases lying between them.

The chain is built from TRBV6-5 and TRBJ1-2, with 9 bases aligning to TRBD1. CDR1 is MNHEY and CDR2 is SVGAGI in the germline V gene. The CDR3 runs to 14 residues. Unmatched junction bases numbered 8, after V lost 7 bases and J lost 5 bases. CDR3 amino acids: CASTEGTGWYGYTF. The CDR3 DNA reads TGTGCCAGCACTGAGGGGACAGGGTGGTATGGCTACACCTTC.

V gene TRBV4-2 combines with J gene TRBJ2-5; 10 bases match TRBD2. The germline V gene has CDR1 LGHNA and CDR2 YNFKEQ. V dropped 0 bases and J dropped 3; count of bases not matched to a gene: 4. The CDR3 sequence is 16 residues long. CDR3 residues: CASSQDPSGGKETQYF. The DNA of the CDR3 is TGTGCCAGCAGCCAAGATCCTAGCGGGGGTAAAGAGACCCAGTACTTC.

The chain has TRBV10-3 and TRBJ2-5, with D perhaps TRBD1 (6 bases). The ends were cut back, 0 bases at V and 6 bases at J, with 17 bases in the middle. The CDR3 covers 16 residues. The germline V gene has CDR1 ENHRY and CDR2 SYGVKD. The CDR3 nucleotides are TGTGCCATCAGTGAGTCCGGCTGGGGGCGAGTCAAGACCCAGTACTTC. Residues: CAISESGWGRVKTQYF.

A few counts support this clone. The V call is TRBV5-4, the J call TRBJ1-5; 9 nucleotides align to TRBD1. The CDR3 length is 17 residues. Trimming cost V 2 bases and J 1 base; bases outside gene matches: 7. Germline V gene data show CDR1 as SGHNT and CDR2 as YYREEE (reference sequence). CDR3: CASSLATGGMSNQPQHF. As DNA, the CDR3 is TGTGCCAGCAGCTTAGCGACAGGGGGTATGAGCAATCAGCCCCAGCATTTT.

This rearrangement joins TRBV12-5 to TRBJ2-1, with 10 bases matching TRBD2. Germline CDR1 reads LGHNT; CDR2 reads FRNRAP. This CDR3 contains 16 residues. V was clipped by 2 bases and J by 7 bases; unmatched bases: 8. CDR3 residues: CASGLLLSSGGNEQFF. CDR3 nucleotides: TGTGCTAGTGGTTTGCTCCTCTCTAGCGGGGGAAATGAGCAGTTCTTC.

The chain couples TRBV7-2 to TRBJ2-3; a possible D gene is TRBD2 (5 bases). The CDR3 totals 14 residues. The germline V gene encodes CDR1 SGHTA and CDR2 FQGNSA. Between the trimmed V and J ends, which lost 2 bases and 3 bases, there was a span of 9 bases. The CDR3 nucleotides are TGTGCCAGCAGCTTAACCCTAGCTACAGATACGCAGTATTTT. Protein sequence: CASSLTLATDTQYF.

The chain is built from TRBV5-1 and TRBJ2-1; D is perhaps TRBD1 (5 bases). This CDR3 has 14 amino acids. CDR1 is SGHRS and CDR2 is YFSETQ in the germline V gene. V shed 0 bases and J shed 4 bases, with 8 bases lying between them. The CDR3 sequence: CASSLGQPYNEQFF. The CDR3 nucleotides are TGCGCCAGCAGCTTGGGACAGCCATACAATGAGCAGTTCTTC.

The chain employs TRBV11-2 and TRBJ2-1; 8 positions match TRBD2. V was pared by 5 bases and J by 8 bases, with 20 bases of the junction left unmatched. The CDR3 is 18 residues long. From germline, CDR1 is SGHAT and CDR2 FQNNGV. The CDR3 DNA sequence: TGTGCCAGCAGCCCTTTGAATAGGGAGCGGGGGATAGTGTATGAGCAGTTCTTC. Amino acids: CASSPLNRERGIVYEQFF.

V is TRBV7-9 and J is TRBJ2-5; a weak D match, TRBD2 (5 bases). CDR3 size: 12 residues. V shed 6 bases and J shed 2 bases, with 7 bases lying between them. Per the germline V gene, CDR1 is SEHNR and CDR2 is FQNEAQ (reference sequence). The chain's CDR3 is CASRLDQETQYF. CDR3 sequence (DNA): TGTGCCAGCAGACTAGATCAAGAGACCCAGTACTTC.